The clone carrying this T cell receptor beta chain was recorded once. The antigen remains undetermined. Trimming took 0 bases from V and 4 from J; bases not matched to a gene: 3. Germline CDR1 SGHNT, CDR2 YYREEE (reference sequence). The CDR3 length is 14 residues. This record comes from a study of T cell responses to AZD1222 COVID-19 vaccine. General study points: Donors skewed white British and female; clonal diversity was possibly underestimated. When two AZD1222 doses had been given, Spike-specific TCR breadth and depth rose.

The data were produced by immunoSEQ multiplex PCR, yet TCRdb's version contains in-frame clones alone and is incomplete. Of about 150,000 clones listed, around 88% are singletons. This rearrangement joins TRBV5-4 to TRBJ1-1; 7 bases are a match to TRBD1. The specimen comprised peripheral blood, sampled 28 days after the second AZD1222 dose. The TCR comes from an adult who received the AZD1222 COVID-19 vaccine. The CDR3 DNA is TGTGCCAGCAGCTTGGTGGGACAGACCACTGAAGCTTTCTTT. Protein sequence: CASSLVGQTTEAFF.